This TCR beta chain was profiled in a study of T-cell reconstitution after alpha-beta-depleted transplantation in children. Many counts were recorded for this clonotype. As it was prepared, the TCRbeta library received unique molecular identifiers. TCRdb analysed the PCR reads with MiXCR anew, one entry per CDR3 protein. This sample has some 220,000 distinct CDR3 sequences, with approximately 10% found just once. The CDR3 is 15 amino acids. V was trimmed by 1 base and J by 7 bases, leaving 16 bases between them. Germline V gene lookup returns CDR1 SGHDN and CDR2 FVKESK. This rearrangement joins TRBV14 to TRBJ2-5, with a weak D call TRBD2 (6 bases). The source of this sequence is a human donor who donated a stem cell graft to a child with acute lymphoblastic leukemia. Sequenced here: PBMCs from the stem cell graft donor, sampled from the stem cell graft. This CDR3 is CASSQVGGPDGTQYF. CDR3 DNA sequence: TGTGCCAGCAGCCAAGTTGGAGGGCCTGATGGGACCCAGTACTTC.